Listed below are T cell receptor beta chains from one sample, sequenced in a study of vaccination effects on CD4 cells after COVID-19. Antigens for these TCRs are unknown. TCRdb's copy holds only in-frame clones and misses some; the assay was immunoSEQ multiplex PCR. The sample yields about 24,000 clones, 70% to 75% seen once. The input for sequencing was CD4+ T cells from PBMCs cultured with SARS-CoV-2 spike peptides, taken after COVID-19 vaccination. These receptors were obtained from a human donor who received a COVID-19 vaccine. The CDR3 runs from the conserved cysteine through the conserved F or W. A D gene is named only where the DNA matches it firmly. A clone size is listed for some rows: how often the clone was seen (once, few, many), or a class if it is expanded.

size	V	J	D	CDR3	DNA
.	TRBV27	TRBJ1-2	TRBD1	CASRERGQLYGYTF	TGTGCCAGCAGAGAGAGGGGACAGCTCTATGGCTACACCTTC
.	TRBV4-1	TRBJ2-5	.	CASSQMAGETQYF	TGCGCCAGCAGCCAAATGGCCGGGGAGACCCAGTACTTC
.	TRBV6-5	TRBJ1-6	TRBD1	CASSIQGARNSPLHF	TGTGCCAGCAGTATACAGGGGGCGAGGAATTCACCCCTCCACTTT
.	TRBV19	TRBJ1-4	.	CGVSEQGNKKLFF	TGTGGAGTATCGGAGCAGGGTAATAAAAAACTGTTTTTT
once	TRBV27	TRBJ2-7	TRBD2	CASRSLAGGLYEQYF	TGTGCCAGCAGGTCGCTAGCGGGAGGCCTCTACGAGCAGTACTTC
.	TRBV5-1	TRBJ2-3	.	CASSRTAGEFISTDTQYF	TGCGCCAGCAGTCGAACCGCCGGGGAGTTTATAAGCACAGATACGCAGTATTTT
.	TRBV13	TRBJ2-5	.	CASSLARKETQYF	TGTGCCAGCAGCTTGGCCAGAAAAGAGACCCAGTACTTC
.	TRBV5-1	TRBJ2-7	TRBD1	CASSQPGQGANEQYF	TGCGCCAGCAGCCAACCGGGACAGGGTGCGAATGAGCAGTACTTC
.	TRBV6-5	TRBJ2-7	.	CASSYSGGDRYEQYF	TGTGCCAGCAGTTACTCGGGGGGTGATCGTTACGAGCAGTACTTC
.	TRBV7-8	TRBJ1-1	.	CASGGRTEAFF	TGTGCCAGCGGGGGTCGGACTGAAGCTTTCTTT
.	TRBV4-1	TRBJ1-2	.	CASSHEARGWLIPGYTF	TGCGCCAGCAGCCACGAGGCACGGGGGTGGCTCATCCCTGGCTACACCTTC
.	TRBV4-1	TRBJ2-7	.	CASSQVLVGEQYF	TGCGCCAGCAGCCAAGTCTTAGTCGGTGAGCAGTACTTC
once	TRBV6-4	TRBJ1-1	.	CASKRTGNTEAFF	TGTGCCAGCAAGAGGACGGGGAACACTGAAGCTTTCTTT
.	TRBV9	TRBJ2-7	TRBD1	CASSVGPAPKPGQGAFPPYEQYF	TGTGCCAGCAGCGTAGGACCCGCTCCGAAACCGGGACAGGGGGCTTTCCCTCCCTACGAGCAGTACTTC
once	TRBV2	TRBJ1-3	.	CASSEVGPAAGNTIYF	TGTGCCAGCAGTGAAGTGGGCCCGGCTGCTGGAAACACCATATATTTT
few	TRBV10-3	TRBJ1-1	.	CAISEGRDTEAFF	TGTGCCATCAGTGAAGGCAGGGACACTGAAGCTTTCTTT
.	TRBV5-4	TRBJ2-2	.	CASSTPTNTGELFF	TGTGCCAGCAGCACCCCAACGAACACCGGGGAGCTGTTTTTT
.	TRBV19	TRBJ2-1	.	CASSIRGVPYNEQFF	TGTGCCAGTAGTATTAGAGGGGTCCCCTACAATGAGCAGTTCTTC
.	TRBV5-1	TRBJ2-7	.	CASSSQGSGYEQYF	TGCGCCAGCAGTTCACAGGGTAGTGGCTACGAGCAGTACTTC
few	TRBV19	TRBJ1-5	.	CASKGGNNQPQHF	TGTGCCAGTAAAGGAGGGAACAATCAGCCCCAGCATTTT
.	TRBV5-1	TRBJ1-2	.	CASSLTGGGNYGYTF	TGCGCCAGCAGCTTAACCGGGGGGGGCAACTATGGCTACACCTTC
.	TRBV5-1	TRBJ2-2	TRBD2	CASSLAGTSQAGELFF	TGCGCCAGCAGCTTGGCCGGGACTAGCCAGGCCGGGGAGCTGTTTTTT
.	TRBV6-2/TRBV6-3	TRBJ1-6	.	CASSYAGGIYNSPLHF	TGTGCCAGCAGTTACGCCGGAGGGATCTATAATTCACCCCTCCACTTT
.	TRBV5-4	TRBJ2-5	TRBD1	CASSLQGAGETQYF	TGTGCCAGCAGCCTACAGGGGGCTGGGGAGACCCAGTACTTC
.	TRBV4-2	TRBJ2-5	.	CASSQARVETQYF	TGTGCCAGCAGCCAAGCTAGGGTGGAGACCCAGTACTTC
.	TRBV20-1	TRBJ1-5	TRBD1	CSARFPGQQHF	TGCAGTGCTAGGTTCCCGGGACAGCAGCATTTT
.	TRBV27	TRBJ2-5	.	CASSLTTGTQETQYF	TGTGCCAGCAGTTTAACAACAGGGACCCAAGAGACCCAGTACTTC
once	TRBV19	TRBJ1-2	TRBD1	CASSIGDRLAYGYTF	TGTGCCAGTAGTATTGGGGACAGGCTAGCATATGGCTACACCTTC
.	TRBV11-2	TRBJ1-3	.	CASSFRPTDGNTIYF	TGTGCCAGCAGCTTCCGTCCGACAGATGGAAACACCATATATTTT
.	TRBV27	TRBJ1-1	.	CASTAWGFTEAFF	TGTGCCAGCACGGCCTGGGGGTTCACTGAAGCTTTCTTT
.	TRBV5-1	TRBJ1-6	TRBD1	CASSQGTGVLPLHF	TGCGCCAGCAGCCAAGGGACAGGGGTTTTGCCCCTCCACTTT
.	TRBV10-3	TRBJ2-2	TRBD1	CAISRGQGGTGELFF	TGTGCCATCAGTAGAGGACAGGGTGGCACCGGGGAGCTGTTTTTT
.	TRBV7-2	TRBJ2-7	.	CASSFAQGPYEQYF	TGTGCCAGCAGCTTCGCCCAGGGTCCCTACGAGCAGTACTTC
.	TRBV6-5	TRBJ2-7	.	CASSSWTERATYEQYF	TGTGCCAGCAGTTCCTGGACTGAGCGGGCAACCTACGAGCAGTACTTC
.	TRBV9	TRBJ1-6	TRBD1	CASSVSGQGNSPLHF	TGTGCCAGCAGCGTTTCGGGACAGGGTAATTCACCCCTCCACTTT
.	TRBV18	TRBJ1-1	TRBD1	CASSFTGTGGPEAFF	TGTGCCAGCTCGTTTACCGGGACAGGGGGGCCTGAAGCTTTCTTT
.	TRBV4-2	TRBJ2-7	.	CASSQDRDGDLRYEQYF	TGTGCCAGCAGCCAAGATCGAGACGGCGATTTAAGGTACGAGCAGTACTTC
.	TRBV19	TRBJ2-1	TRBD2	CASSISLAGGDEQFF	TGTGCCAGTAGTATAAGTCTAGCGGGAGGGGATGAGCAGTTCTTC
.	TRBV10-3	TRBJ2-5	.	CAISAGGGETQYF	TGTGCCATCAGTGCAGGGGGAGGAGAGACCCAGTACTTC
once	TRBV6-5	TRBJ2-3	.	CATSAGAVTDTQYF	TGTGCCACGTCGGCGGGGGCCGTCACAGATACGCAGTATTTT
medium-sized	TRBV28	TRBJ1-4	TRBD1	CASSPPDRVREKLFF	TGTGCCAGCAGCCCCCCCGACAGGGTTCGGGAAAAACTGTTTTTT
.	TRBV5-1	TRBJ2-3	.	CASSFADSTDTQYF	TGCGCCAGCAGCTTCGCAGATAGCACAGATACGCAGTATTTT
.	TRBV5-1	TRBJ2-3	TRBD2	CASSLDGTTSTDTQYF	TGCGCCAGCAGCTTGGACGGGACTACTAGCACAGATACGCAGTATTTT
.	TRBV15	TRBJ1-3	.	CATSRVGGSSGNTIYF	TGTGCCACCAGCAGAGTAGGGGGGAGCTCTGGAAACACCATATATTTT
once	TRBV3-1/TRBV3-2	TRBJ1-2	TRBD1	CASSQESDRRYYTF	TGTGCCAGCAGCCAAGAGTCGGACAGGAGATACTACACCTTC